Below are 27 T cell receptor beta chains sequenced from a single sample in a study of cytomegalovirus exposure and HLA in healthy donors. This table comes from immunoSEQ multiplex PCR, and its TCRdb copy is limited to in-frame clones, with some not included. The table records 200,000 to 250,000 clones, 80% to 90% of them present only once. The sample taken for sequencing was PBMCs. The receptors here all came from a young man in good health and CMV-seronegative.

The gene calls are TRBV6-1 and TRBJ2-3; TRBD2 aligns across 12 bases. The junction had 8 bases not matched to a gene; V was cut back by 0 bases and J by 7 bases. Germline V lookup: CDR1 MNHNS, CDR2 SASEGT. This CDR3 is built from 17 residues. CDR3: CASSEATSGGSRYTQYF. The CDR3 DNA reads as TGTGCCAGCAGTGAAGCCACTAGCGGGGGGTCCAGGTATACGCAGTATTTT.

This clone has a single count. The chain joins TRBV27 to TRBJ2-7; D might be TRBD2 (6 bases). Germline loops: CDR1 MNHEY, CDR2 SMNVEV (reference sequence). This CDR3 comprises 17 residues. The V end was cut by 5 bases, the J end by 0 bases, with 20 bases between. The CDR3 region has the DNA TGTGCCAGCAGTCCCCGGGACCTTGGACTAAGCTCCTACGAGCAGTACTTC. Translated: CASSPRDLGLSSYEQYF.

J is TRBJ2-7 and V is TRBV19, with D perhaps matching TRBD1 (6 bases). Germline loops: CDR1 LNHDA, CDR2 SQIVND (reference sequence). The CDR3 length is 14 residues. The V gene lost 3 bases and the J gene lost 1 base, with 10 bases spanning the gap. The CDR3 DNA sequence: TGTGCCAGTAGTATGTTAGGACAGTCCTACGAGCAGTACTTC. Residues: CASSMLGQSYEQYF.

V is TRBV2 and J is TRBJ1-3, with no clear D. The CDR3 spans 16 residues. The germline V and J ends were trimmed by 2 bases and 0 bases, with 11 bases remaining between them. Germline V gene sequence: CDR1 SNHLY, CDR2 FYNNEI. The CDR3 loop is CASSEYLENSGNTIYF. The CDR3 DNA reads TGTGCCAGCAGTGAATATCTAGAGAACTCTGGAAACACCATATATTTT.

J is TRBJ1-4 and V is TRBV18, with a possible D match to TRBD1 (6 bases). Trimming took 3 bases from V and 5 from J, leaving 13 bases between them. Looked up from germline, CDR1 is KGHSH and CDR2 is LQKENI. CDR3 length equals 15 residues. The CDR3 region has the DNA TGTGCCAGCTCACCTGCGGGGGCTCGGAATGAAAAACTGTTTTTT. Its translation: CASSPAGARNEKLFF.

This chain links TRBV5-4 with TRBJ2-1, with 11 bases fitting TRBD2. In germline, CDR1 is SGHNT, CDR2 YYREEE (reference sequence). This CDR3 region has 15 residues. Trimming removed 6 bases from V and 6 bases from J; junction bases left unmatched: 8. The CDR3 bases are TGTGCCAGCAACCCACTAGCGGGGGACCTCAATGAGCAGTTCTTC. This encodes CASNPLAGDLNEQFF.

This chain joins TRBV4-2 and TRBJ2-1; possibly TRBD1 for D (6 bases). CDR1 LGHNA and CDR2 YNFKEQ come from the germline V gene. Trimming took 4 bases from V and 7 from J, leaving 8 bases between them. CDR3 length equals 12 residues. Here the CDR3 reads CASSLDRNEQFF. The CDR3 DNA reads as TGTGCCAGCAGCCTAGACAGGAATGAGCAGTTCTTC.

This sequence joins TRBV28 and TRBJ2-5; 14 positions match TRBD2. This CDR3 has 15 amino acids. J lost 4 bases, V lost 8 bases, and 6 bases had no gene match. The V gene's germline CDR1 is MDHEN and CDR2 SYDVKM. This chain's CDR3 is CASRRLAGGRETQYF. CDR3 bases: TGTGCCAGCCGACGACTAGCGGGAGGGAGAGAGACCCAGTACTTC.

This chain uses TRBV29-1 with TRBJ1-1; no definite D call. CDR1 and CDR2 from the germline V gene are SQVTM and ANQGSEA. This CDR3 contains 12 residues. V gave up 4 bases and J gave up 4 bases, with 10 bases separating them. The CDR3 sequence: CSVVEGGTEAFF. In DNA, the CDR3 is TGCAGCGTTGTCGAGGGAGGCACTGAAGCTTTCTTT.

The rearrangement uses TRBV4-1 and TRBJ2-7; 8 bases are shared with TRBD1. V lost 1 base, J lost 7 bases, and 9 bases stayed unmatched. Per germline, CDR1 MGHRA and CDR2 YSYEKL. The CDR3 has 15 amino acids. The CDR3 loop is CASSQVGTGTREQYF. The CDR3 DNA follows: TGCGCCAGCAGCCAAGTGGGGACAGGAACTAGGGAGCAGTACTTC.

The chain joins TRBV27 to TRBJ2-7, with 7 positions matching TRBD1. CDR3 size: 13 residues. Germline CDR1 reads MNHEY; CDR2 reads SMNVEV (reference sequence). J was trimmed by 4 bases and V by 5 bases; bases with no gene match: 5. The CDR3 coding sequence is TGTGCCAGCAGTAACCGACAGGGTTACGAGCAGTACTTC. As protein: CASSNRQGYEQYF.

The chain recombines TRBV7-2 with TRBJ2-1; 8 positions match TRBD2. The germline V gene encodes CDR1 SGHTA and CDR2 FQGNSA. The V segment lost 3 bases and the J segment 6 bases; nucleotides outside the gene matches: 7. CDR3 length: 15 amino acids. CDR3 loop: CASSFASGGLNEQFF. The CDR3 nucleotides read TGTGCCAGCAGCTTTGCCAGCGGGGGCCTCAATGAGCAGTTCTTC.

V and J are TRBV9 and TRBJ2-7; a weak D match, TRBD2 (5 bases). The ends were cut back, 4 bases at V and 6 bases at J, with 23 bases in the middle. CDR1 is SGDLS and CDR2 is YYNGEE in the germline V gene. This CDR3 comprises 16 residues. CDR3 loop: CASSKGAAVLSSEQYF. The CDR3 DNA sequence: TGTGCCAGCAGCAAGGGAGCAGCGGTCCTTTCGAGCGAGCAGTACTTC.

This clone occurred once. The chain's CDR3 is CASRGGRDPIYEQYF. In nucleotides, the CDR3 is TGTGCCAGCAGGGGGGGAAGGGACCCCATCTACGAGCAGTACTTC. The chain employs TRBV6-1 and TRBJ2-7; tentatively, D is TRBD2 (6 bases). V lost 6 bases and J 3 bases, leaving 18 bases between the germline ends. The germline gives CDR1 MNHNS, CDR2 SASEGT. The length of the CDR3 is 15 residues.

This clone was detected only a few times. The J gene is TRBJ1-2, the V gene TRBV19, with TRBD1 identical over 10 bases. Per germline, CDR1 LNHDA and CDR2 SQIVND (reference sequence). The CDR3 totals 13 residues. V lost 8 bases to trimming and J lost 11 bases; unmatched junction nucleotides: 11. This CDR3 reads CASEPGQGTLYTF. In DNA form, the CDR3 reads TGTGCCAGTGAGCCGGGACAGGGGACCCTATACACCTTC. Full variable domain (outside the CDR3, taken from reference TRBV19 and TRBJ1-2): DGGITQSPKYLFRKEGQNVTLSCEQNLNHDAMYWYRQDPGQGLRLIYYSQIVNDFQKGDIAEGYSVSREKKESFPLTVTSAQKNPTAFYLCASEPGQGTLYTFGSGTRLTVV.

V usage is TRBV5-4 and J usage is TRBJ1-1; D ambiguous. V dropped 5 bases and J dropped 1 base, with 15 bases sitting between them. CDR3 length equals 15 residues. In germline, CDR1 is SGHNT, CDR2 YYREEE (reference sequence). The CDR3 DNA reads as TGTGCCAGCAGTCAGAAACGCAGCGGGAACACTGAAGCTTTCTTT. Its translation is CASSQKRSGNTEAFF. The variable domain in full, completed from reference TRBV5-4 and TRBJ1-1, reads ETGVTQSPTHLIKTRGQQVTLRCSSQSGHNTVSWYQQALGQGPQFIFQYYREEENGRGNFPPRFSGLQFPNYSSELNVNALELDDSALYLCASSQKRSGNTEAFFGQGTRLTVV.

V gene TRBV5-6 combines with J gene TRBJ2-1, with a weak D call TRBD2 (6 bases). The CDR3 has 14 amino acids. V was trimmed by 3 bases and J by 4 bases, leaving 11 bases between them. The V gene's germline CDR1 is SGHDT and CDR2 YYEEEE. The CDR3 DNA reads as TGTGCCAGCAGCTCTCGGGACTCTTACAATGAGCAGTTCTTC. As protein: CASSSRDSYNEQFF.

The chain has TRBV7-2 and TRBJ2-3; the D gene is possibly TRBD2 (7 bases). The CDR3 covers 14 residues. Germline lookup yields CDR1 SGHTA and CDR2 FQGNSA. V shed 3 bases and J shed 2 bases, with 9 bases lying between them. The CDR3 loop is CASSFRGATDTQYF. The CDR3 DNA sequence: TGTGCCAGCAGCTTCCGGGGGGCCACAGATACGCAGTATTTT.

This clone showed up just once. CDR3 protein: CASSSDGTGMYEQYF. CDR3 nucleotide sequence: TGTGCCAGCAGTTCTGACGGGACAGGGATGTACGAGCAGTACTTC. This sequence joins TRBV7-9 and TRBJ2-7, with 9 positions matching TRBD1. Germline CDR1 SEHNR, CDR2 FQNEAQ (reference sequence). There are 15 residues in the CDR3. Trimming took 6 bases from V and 4 from J; bases not matched to a gene: 10.

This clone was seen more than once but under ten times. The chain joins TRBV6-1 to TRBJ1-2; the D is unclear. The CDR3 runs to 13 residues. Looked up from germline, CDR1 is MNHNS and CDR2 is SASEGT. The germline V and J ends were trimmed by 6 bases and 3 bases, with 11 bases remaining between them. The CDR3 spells CASRGRGYYGYTF. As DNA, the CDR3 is TGTGCCAGCAGGGGCCGAGGGTACTATGGCTACACCTTC.

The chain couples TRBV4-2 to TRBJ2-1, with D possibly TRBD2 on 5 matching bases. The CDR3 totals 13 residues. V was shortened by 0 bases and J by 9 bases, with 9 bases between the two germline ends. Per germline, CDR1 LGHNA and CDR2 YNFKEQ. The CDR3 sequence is CASSQDWGVEQFF. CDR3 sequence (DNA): TGTGCCAGCAGCCAAGATTGGGGAGTTGAGCAGTTCTTC.

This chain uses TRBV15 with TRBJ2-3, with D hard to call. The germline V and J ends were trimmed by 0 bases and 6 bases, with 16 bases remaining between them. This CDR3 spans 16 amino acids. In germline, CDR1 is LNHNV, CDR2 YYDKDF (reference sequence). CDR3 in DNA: TGTGCCACCAGCAGAGATAGTCAACACCCGGAGGATACGCAGTATTTT. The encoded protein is CATSRDSQHPEDTQYF.

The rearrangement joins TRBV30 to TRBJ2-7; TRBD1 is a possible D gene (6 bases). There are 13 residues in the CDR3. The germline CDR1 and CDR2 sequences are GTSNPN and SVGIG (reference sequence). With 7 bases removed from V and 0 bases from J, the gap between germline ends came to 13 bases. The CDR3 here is CASTQGASYEQYF. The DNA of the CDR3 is TGTGCCTCAACACAGGGTGCCTCCTACGAGCAGTACTTC. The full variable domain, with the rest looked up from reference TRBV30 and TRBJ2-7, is SQTIHQWPATLVQPVGSPLSLECTVEGTSNPNLYWYRQAAGRGLQLLFYSVGIGQISSEVPQNLSASRPQDRQFILSSKKLLLSDSGFYLCASTQGASYEQYFGPGTRLTVT.

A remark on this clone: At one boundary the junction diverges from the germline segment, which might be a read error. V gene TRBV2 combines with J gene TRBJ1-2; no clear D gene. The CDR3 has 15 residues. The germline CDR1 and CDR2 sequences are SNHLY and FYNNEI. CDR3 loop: CASREEEHSNYGYTF. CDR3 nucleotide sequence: TGTGCCAGCAGGGAAGAAGAACACAGCAACTATGGCTACACCTTC. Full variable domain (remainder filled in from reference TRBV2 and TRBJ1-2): EPEVTQTPSHQVTQMGQEVILRCVPISNHLYFYWYRQILGQKVEFLVSFYNNEISEKSEIFDDQFSVERPDGSNFTLKIRSTKLEDSAMYFCASREEEHSNYGYTFGSGTRLTVV.

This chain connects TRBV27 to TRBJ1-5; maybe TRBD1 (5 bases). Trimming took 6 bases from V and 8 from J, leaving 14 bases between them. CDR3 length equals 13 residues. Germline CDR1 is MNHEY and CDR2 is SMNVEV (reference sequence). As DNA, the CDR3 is TGTGCCAGCAGCTCCCGTACGGGGGAGCCCCAGCATTTT. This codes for CASSSRTGEPQHF.

CDR3 in DNA: TGTGCCAGCAGCTCCCGACAGACAGATACGCAGTATTTT. As protein: CASSSRQTDTQYF. The chain combines TRBV7-9 with TRBJ2-3; D possibly corresponds to TRBD1 (5 bases). The germline V gene encodes CDR1 SEHNR and CDR2 FQNEAQ (reference sequence). The length of the CDR3 is 13 residues. V dropped 4 bases and J dropped 3 bases, with 8 bases sitting between them. The variable domain in full, with the rest retrieved from reference TRBV7-9 and TRBJ2-3, is DTGVSQNPRHKITKRGQNVTFRCDPISEHNRLYWYRQTLGQGPEFLTYFQNEAQLEKSRLLSDRFSAERPKGSFSTLEIQRTEQGDSAMYLCASSSRQTDTQYFGPGTRLTVL.

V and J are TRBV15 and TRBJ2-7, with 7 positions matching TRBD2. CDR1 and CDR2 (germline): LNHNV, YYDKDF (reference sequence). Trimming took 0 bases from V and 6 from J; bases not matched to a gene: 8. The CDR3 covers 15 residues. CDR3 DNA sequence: TGTGCCACCAGCAGAGATAACGGACTAGTGGGCGAGCAGTACTTC. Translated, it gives CATSRDNGLVGEQYF.